The clone carrying this TCR beta chain was seen only once. This sample is part of a study of blood T cell repertoires in COVID-19. Study in general: Sites across the United States, Italy and Spain contributed samples from acute and convalescent COVID-19. The analysed material was cDNA or gDNA that came from T cells, B-cell-depleted T cells, or PBMCs.

Per the original data handling: Counts of nucleated cells, estimated from reference gene primer amplification, were obtained. The assay was immunoSEQ multiplex PCR, and TCRdb's table has in-frame clones only and misses some. The DNA was the basis for D and trimming; V, J and clone size are from that table. Among under 150,000 clones, almost 90% were seen once, and the ten largest hold 2% to 2.5%. The CDR3 is 17 amino acids. The V end was cut by 2 bases, the J end by 1 base, with 14 bases between. Germline V lookup: CDR1 LNHNV, CDR2 YYDKDF (reference sequence). The sample taken for sequencing was peripheral blood. The rearrangement joins TRBV15 to TRBJ2-2; D may be TRBD1 (7 bases). This receptor was obtained from a human donor in a cohort sampled during active COVID-19. CDR3 protein: CATSRRRDSMNTGELFF. The CDR3 region has the DNA TGTGCCACCAGCAGAAGGAGGGACAGTATGAACACCGGGGAGCTGTTTTTT.